This T cell receptor (beta chain) was sequenced during a study of breast tumors, draining lymph nodes, adjacent tissues. Points from the study as a whole: Tumor and nontumor repertoires were significantly more similar in luminal-like than in basal-like breast cancer. The data were judged consistent with most tumor T cells coming from lymph node and expanding in tumor. Tumor repertoires ranked between lymph nodes and nontumor tissue in diversity, with V and J gene preferences. Tumor T cell lymph node origin was a supported hypothesis, not proven.

This clonotype was counted ten times or more. Its antigen is not identified. The CDR3 covers 14 residues. The ends were cut back, 6 bases at V and 3 bases at J, with 12 bases in the middle. TCRdb redid the calling of the multiplex PCR reads with MiXCR, one entry per CDR3 protein. The top ten hold 4% to 5.5% of the sample, which has about 180,000 distinct CDR3 sequences, roughly a third seen once. Samples came from axillary lymph nodes draining the breast cancer. Material: axillary lymph node tissue. This chain links TRBV12-3 or TRBV12-4 with TRBJ1-5; D is undetermined. This TCR derives from a female donor with breast cancer. Some clones in this sample may be carry-over from other donors' samples. This chain's CDR3 is CASSSWVNNQPQHF. The DNA of the CDR3 is TGTGCCAGCAGCTCATGGGTTAACAATCAGCCCCAGCATTTT.